One sample yielded the 10 T cell receptor beta chains listed below, sequenced in a study of cytomegalovirus exposure and HLA in healthy donors. With 60 Vbeta and 13 Jbeta primers, the PCR was carried out. The data were produced by immunoSEQ multiplex PCR, yet TCRdb's version contains in-frame clones alone and is incomplete. Here the sample spans 90,000 to 130,000 clones, roughly 66% being singletons. The sample taken for sequencing was PBMCs. These receptors all come from a woman aged 30 to 39 in good health and CMV-seronegative.

For the CDR3, the DNA is TGTGCCAGCAGTTTATCCGGGACACTTTCCTACGAGCAGTACTTC. This codes for CASSLSGTLSYEQYF. V is TRBV7-2 and J is TRBJ2-7; tentative D call: TRBD1 (6 bases). This CDR3 has 15 amino acids. CDR1 and CDR2 (germline): SGHTA, FQGNSA. V was cut by 6 bases and J by 1 base, with 16 bases left in between.

The chain employs TRBV6-6 and TRBJ1-5; TRBD1 agrees at 10 bases. CDR3 size: 14 residues. Germline V gives CDR1 MNHNY, CDR2 SVGAGI (reference sequence). V lost 6 bases to trimming and J lost 6 bases; unmatched junction nucleotides: 5. In DNA, the CDR3 is TGTGCCAGCAGAGCCGGGACAGGGGTTCAGCCCCAGCATTTT. It translates to CASRAGTGVQPQHF.

The rearrangement links TRBV4-2 to TRBJ2-2; 8 bases fit TRBD2. This CDR3 spans 19 amino acids. The trim removed 0 bases at V and 5 bases at J, leaving 14 bases unmatched. Germline V gene data show CDR1 as LGHNA and CDR2 as YNFKEQ. CDR3 loop: CASSQEGDERERVTGELFF. CDR3 DNA: TGTGCCAGCAGCCAAGAAGGAGACGAGCGGGAGAGGGTAACCGGGGAGCTGTTTTTT.

The chain links TRBV5-1 to TRBJ1-5, with D perhaps matching TRBD1 (5 bases). The V and J ends lost 5 bases and 7 bases respectively, with 16 bases between them. The CDR3 has 14 residues. The germline CDR1 and CDR2 sequences are SGHRS and YFSETQ. The CDR3 DNA reads TGCGCCAGCAGGCCGGGGGGGGTCGGCCAGCCCCAGCATTTT. This codes for CASRPGGVGQPQHF.

This clone was found once. The chain combines TRBV28 with TRBJ1-1, with 7 bases aligning to TRBD1. V shed 6 bases and J 4 bases; nucleotides not matched to a gene: 14. CDR1 MDHEN and CDR2 SYDVKM come from the germline V gene. The CDR3 has 16 residues. The CDR3 spells CASRKWGTGEGTEAFF. The CDR3 region has the DNA TGTGCCAGCAGAAAATGGGGTACAGGGGAAGGCACTGAAGCTTTCTTT.

The CDR3 coding sequence is TGTGCCAGCAGTGCCTCTTATTTGTTTCAAGAGACCCAGTACTTC. It specifies CASSASYLFQETQYF. The chain carries TRBV2 and TRBJ2-5; D is ambiguous. Looked up from germline, CDR1 is SNHLY and CDR2 is FYNNEI. Trimming took 4 bases from V and 2 from J, leaving 14 bases between them. There are 15 residues in the CDR3.

The CDR3 region has the DNA TGTGCCAGCAGCAACGAGCTTGACACTGAAGCTTTCTTT. It codes for CASSNELDTEAFF. The rearrangement joins TRBV2 to TRBJ1-1; unclear D gene. Germline V CDR1 and CDR2: SNHLY, FYNNEI. With 6 bases removed from V and 3 bases from J, the gap between germline ends came to 11 bases. This CDR3 has 13 residues.

The V and J genes are TRBV29-1 and TRBJ2-3; 13 bases agree with TRBD2. The CDR3 runs to 14 residues. Germline values: CDR1 SQVTM, CDR2 ANQGSEA. CDR3 in DNA: TGCAGTGGAGGACTAGCGGGAGCCGTAGATACGCAGTATTTT. As protein: CSGGLAGAVDTQYF.

This clone was detected only a few times. The chain is built from TRBV30 and TRBJ2-1; 7 bases match TRBD1. Germline loops: CDR1 GTSNPN, CDR2 SVGIG (reference sequence). After removal of 5 bases from V and 0 bases from J, the junction contained 7 bases not matched to a gene. The CDR3 is 15 residues long. This CDR3 reads CAWGEYRGSYNEQFF. CDR3 coding DNA: TGTGCCTGGGGGGAATACAGGGGCTCCTACAATGAGCAGTTCTTC.

The sample holds a few counts of this clone. The chain employs TRBV28 and TRBJ1-2; no definite D call. Germline V gene sequence: CDR1 MDHEN, CDR2 SYDVKM. The CDR3 has 13 amino acids. Trimming removed 6 bases from V and 4 bases from J, with 12 bases in between. The CDR3 coding sequence is TGTGCCAGCAGATTACAGAGCGTCTATGGCTACACCTTC. It encodes CASRLQSVYGYTF.